Listed here are 14 T cell receptor beta chains from one sample, sequenced in a study of blood T cell repertoires in COVID-19. The table came from immunoSEQ multiplex PCR; TCRdb's copy has only in-frame clones and leaves some out. Among under 150,000 clones listed, 70% to 85% were seen once. Sequencing was carried out using peripheral blood. The receptors shown here come from a man in his fifties or sixties with acute or convalescent COVID-19.

The chain recombines TRBV27 with TRBJ1-4, with D possibly matching TRBD1 (6 bases). The CDR3 has 14 amino acids. Germline assignment: CDR1 MNHEY and CDR2 SMNVEV (reference sequence). V was clipped by 5 bases and J by 8 bases, with 15 bases between them. The CDR3 coding sequence is TGTGCCAGCAGTCAACAGGGCGGTAGGGAAAAACTGTTTTTT. This sequence encodes CASSQQGGREKLFF.

V usage is TRBV30 and J usage is TRBJ2-5; TRBD1 agrees at 8 bases. V trimming: 2 bases; J trimming: 4 bases; junction bases outside the gene matches: 9. The germline CDR1 and CDR2 sequences are GTSNPN and SVGIG (reference sequence). The CDR3 is 15 residues long. CDR3: CAWSLGAGGRETQYF. The CDR3 DNA sequence: TGTGCCTGGAGTTTAGGCGCAGGGGGCCGAGAGACCCAGTACTTC. Together with reference TRBV30 and TRBJ2-5, the CDR3 gives the full variable domain: SQTIHQWPATLVQPVGSPLSLECTVEGTSNPNLYWYRQAAGRGLQLLFYSVGIGQISSEVPQNLSASRPQDRQFILSSKKLLLSDSGFYLCAWSLGAGGRETQYFGPGTRLLVL.

This chain links TRBV29-1 with TRBJ1-2; D not resolved. The length of the CDR3 is 11 residues. The germline CDR1 and CDR2 sequences are SQVTM and ANQGSEA. The V end was cut by 4 bases, the J end by 2 bases, with 5 bases between. The CDR3 spells CSVGGNYGYTF. CDR3 coding DNA: TGCAGCGTTGGAGGGAACTATGGCTACACCTTC.

CDR3 in amino acids: CASSHTGTGIYGYTF. The CDR3 DNA reads as TGTGCCAGCAGCCACACCGGGACAGGGATCTATGGCTACACCTTC. The V and J genes are TRBV3-1 (or the pseudogene TRBV3-2) and TRBJ1-2; TRBD1 matches 9 bases. V dropped 3 bases and J dropped 4; count of bases not matched to a gene: 6. Germline CDR1 and CDR2: LGHDT and YNNKEL (reference sequence). This CDR3 is 15 amino acids long.

V gene TRBV27 combines with J gene TRBJ1-6; D uncertain. This CDR3 comprises 12 residues. V lost 6 bases to trimming and J lost 9 bases, with 9 bases between them. In germline, CDR1 is MNHEY, CDR2 SMNVEV (reference sequence). This chain's CDR3 is CASRRETSPLHF. CDR3 bases: TGTGCCAGCAGAAGGGAGACTTCACCCCTCCACTTT.

Details on this clone: The identical CDR3 is also encoded by other nucleotide sequences in the sample. The chain carries TRBV6-6 and TRBJ2-2, with D possibly TRBD1 on 5 matching bases. The V gene's germline CDR1 is MNHNY and CDR2 SVGAGI (reference sequence). V was cut by 5 bases and J by 9 bases, with 13 bases left in between. This CDR3 comprises 13 residues. The chain's CDR3 is CASSLQGGRELFF. Here the CDR3 DNA reads TGTGCCAGCAGTCTCCAGGGCGGTCGGGAGCTGTTTTTT.

This chain links TRBV5-4 with TRBJ2-1; 8 bases line up with TRBD2. Germline lookup yields CDR1 SGHNT and CDR2 YYREEE (reference sequence). J gave up 4 bases and V 4 bases, and 10 bases lay outside the gene matches. The CDR3 runs 16 residues. The CDR3 sequence is CASSATTSGFYNEQFF. DNA of the CDR3: TGTGCCAGCAGCGCAACAACTAGCGGCTTTTACAATGAGCAGTTCTTC.

The V gene is TRBV7-2, the J gene TRBJ2-7; weak D call: TRBD1 (5 bases). Looked up from germline, CDR1 is SGHTA and CDR2 is FQGNSA. The V gene lost 3 bases and the J gene lost 6 bases, with 9 bases spanning the gap. This CDR3 comprises 12 residues. CDR3 nucleotide sequence: TGTGCCAGCAGCTTCAGGGCCGGCGAGCAGTACTTC. Amino acids: CASSFRAGEQYF.

This clone was observed a handful of times. V is TRBV7-6 and J is TRBJ2-7; TRBD1 agrees at 10 bases. V trimming: 6 bases; J trimming: 2 bases; junction bases outside the gene matches: 10. This CDR3 has 16 residues. The germline gives CDR1 SGHVS, CDR2 FNYEAQ. The CDR3 sequence: CASSPGPGQGPYEQYF. CDR3 bases: TGTGCCAGCAGTCCAGGTCCGGGACAGGGGCCCTACGAGCAGTACTTC.

CDR3 nucleotide sequence: TGTGCCAGCAGCTTCGCTGGGGCCAACGTCCTGACTTTC. Translation: CASSFAGANVLTF. The rearrangement joins TRBV11-1 to TRBJ2-6; D unresolved. The ends were cut back, 3 bases at V and 2 bases at J, with 2 bases in the middle. The CDR3 extends over 13 amino acids. Germline CDR1 reads SGHAT; CDR2 reads FQDESV (reference sequence).

The chain links TRBV9 to TRBJ1-3, with D perhaps TRBD1 (6 bases). The CDR3 is made up of 15 amino acids. Germline V CDR1 and CDR2: SGDLS, YYNGEE. With 4 bases removed from V and 4 bases from J, the gap between germline ends came to 15 bases. The chain's CDR3 is CASSITGTPGNTIYF. CDR3 coding DNA: TGTGCCAGCAGCATCACCGGGACACCCGGAAACACCATATATTTT.

This chain uses TRBV6-2 or TRBV6-3 with TRBJ2-3; no definite D call. Trimming stripped 5 bases from V and 7 bases from J, with 19 bases between. The germline V gene has CDR1 MNHEY and CDR2 SVGEGT. The CDR3 consists of 15 residues. CDR3 amino acids: CASSLGNPQAYTQYF. In DNA form, the CDR3 reads TGTGCCAGCAGTCTAGGAAATCCTCAAGCTTATACGCAGTATTTT.

The chain links TRBV11-1 to TRBJ2-6; D is unresolved. Trimming left V 1 base short and J 1 base short, with 5 bases between. Germline CDR1 reads SGHAT; CDR2 reads FQDESV (reference sequence). CDR3 length equals 15 residues. The CDR3 DNA is TGTGCCAGCAGCTTAGATTCATCTGGGGCCAACGTCCTGACTTTC. This codes for CASSLDSSGANVLTF. Together with reference TRBV11-1 and TRBJ2-6, the CDR3 gives the full variable domain: EAEVAQSPRYKITEKSQAVAFWCDPISGHATLYWYRQILGQGPELLVQFQDESVVDDSQLPKDRFSAERLKGVDSTLKIQPAELGDSAMYLCASSLDSSGANVLTFGAGSRLTVL.

The chain employs TRBV14 and TRBJ2-3, with 8 bases lining up with TRBD2. Germline V gene lookup returns CDR1 SGHDN and CDR2 FVKESK. Trimming at V came to 4 bases and at J to 2 bases, leaving 8 bases not matched to a gene. The CDR3 is 16 residues long. Written as DNA, the CDR3 is TGTGCCAGCAGCCCCTCCGGGACTAGGCCCACAGATACGCAGTATTTT. Translating gives CASSPSGTRPTDTQYF.